This entry is about one TCR beta chain. The antigen remains undetermined. Amplified TCR beta CDR3 regions derived from RNA transcripts. The HTBI primer set served for first-round RT-PCR of the TCR CDR3. TCRdb itself ran the multiplex PCR reads through MiXCR, one entry per CDR3 protein. The sample records 500,000 to 650,000 distinct CDR3 sequences, 14% being singletons. The data were taken from a study of T cells in Graves' hyperthyroidism and ophthalmopathy. Study-wide background: Pretreatment peripheral blood was obtained at initial diagnosis. Overall study results and limits: For ophthalmopathy, model prediction preceded onset by a median approximately 6 months.

Germline values: CDR1 LNHDA, CDR2 SQIVND (reference sequence). V gave up 3 bases and J gave up 9 bases; unmatched junction bases: 8. The CDR3 has 15 residues. Ophthalmopathy cases scored 3 or more on the Clinical Activity Score and 4 or more on NOSPECS grade, with duration below 3 months. PBMCs were obtained from 7.5 to 10 ml fresh peripheral blood. Sequenced sample: blood. This TCR derives from a woman in her forties or fifties with Graves' ophthalmopathy. The V gene is TRBV19, the J gene TRBJ2-1, with 10 bases aligning to TRBD2. CDR3 in amino acids: CASSIQVAGGSEQFF. In DNA form, the CDR3 reads TGTGCCAGTAGTATTCAGGTAGCGGGAGGATCTGAGCAGTTCTTC.